This is a list of T cell receptor beta chains from one sample in a study of PD-1 blockade in classical Hodgkin lymphoma. Sequencing used immunoSEQ multiplex PCR; TCRdb keeps in-frame clones, though not all of them. Of roughly 50,000 clones in the sample, around 80% were seen once. This material consisted of peripheral blood mononuclear cells (PBMCs), taken before the second cycle of nivolumab. These receptors all come from a human donor with classical Hodgkin lymphoma. Each CDR3 is given with its conserved first and last residue. D genes are given only for firm matches. Rows give clone size only sometimes, using once, few, many, or a class for an expanded clone.

>NA|TRBJ1-2|TRBV7-9|NA
CASSSTGYYGYTF
TGTGCCAGCAGCTCGACAGGTTACTATGGCTACACCTTC
>NA|TRBJ1-1|TRBV6-5|few
CASSDLRGRNTEAFF
TGTGCCAGCTCGGACCTTCGGGGTCGGAACACTGAAGCTTTCTTT
>NA|TRBJ2-7|TRBV7-9|NA
CASSLKDGRQDEQYF
TGTGCCAGCAGCTTAAAAGACGGCCGCCAAGACGAGCAGTACTTC
>TRBD2|TRBJ2-1|TRBV6-5|NA
CASSLLADNEQFF
TGTGCCAGCAGCCTTCTAGCGGACAATGAGCAGTTCTTC
>NA|TRBJ1-5|TRBV27|NA
CASSPGTYTGDGQPQHF
TGTGCCAGCAGCCCTGGGACTTACACCGGAGATGGTCAGCCCCAGCATTTT
>NA|TRBJ2-7|TRBV28|few
CASSSPGPRSSYEQYF
TGTGCCAGCAGTTCACCGGGGCCACGCTCCTCCTACGAGCAGTACTTC
>NA|TRBJ2-7|TRBV6-5|NA
CASTPQGSSYEQYF
TGTGCCAGCACCCCCCAGGGGAGCTCCTACGAGCAGTACTTC
>NA|TRBJ1-1|TRBV6-1|NA
CASSERAGNTEAFF
TGTGCCAGCAGTGAAAGGGCAGGAAACACTGAAGCTTTCTTT
>NA|TRBJ2-7|TRBV28|NA
CASSQPLGSYEQYF
TGTGCCAGCAGTCAACCCCTTGGGTCCTACGAGCAGTACTTC
>TRBD1|TRBJ1-1|TRBV9|NA
CASSPRQGASTEAFF
TGTGCCAGCAGCCCGAGACAGGGGGCCAGCACTGAAGCTTTCTTT
>NA|TRBJ1-1|TRBV5-1|NA
CASSLDRVSWTEAFF
TGCGCCAGCAGCTTGGATCGGGTCTCGTGGACTGAAGCTTTCTTT
>TRBD1|TRBJ1-2|TRBV7-2|once
CASSFRQGDGYTF
TGTGCCAGCAGCTTCCGACAGGGGGATGGCTACACCTTC
>TRBD1|TRBJ1-1|TRBV13|NA
CASSTTVTGEGDTEAFF
TGTGCCAGCAGTACCACCGTGACAGGGGAAGGGGACACTGAAGCTTTCTTT
>NA|TRBJ2-5|TRBV7-2|few
CASSIRTTPQETQYF
TGTGCCAGCAGCATCCGGACTACACCCCAAGAGACCCAGTACTTC
>NA|TRBJ2-7|TRBV6-1|once
CASKGSYPYEQYF
TGTGCCAGCAAGGGTAGTTATCCCTACGAGCAGTACTTC
>NA|TRBJ1-5|TRBV6-5|few
CASSPGLHQHF
TGTGCCAGCAGTCCAGGATTACACCAGCATTTT
>NA|TRBJ1-1|TRBV6-1|once
CASRANTEAFF
TGTGCCAGCAGGGCTAACACTGAAGCTTTCTTT
>NA|TRBJ2-3|TRBV5-1|NA
CASSVAQGLDTQYF
TGCGCCAGCAGCGTCGCTCAGGGCCTAGATACGCAGTATTTT
>TRBD1|TRBJ2-3|TRBV7-2|once
CASSPRAGQGEISTDTQYF
TGTGCCAGCAGCCCCAGGGCAGGACAGGGGGAGATTAGCACAGATACGCAGTATTTT
>NA|TRBJ2-1|TRBV7-2|NA
CASSQSGYNEQFF
TGTGCCAGCAGCCAAAGCGGTTACAATGAGCAGTTCTTC